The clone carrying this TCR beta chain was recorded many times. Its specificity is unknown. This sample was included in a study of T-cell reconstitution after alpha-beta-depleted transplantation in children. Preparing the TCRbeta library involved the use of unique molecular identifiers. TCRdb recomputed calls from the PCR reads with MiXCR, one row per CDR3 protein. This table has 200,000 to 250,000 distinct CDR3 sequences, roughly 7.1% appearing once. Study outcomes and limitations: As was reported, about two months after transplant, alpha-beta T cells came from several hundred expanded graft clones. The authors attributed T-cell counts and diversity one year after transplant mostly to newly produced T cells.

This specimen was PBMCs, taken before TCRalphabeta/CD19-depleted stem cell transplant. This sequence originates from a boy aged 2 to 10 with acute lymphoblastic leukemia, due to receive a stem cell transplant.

DNA for the CDR3: TGTGCCAGCAGCCAAGACCAGCGGGGACAAGAGACCCAGTACTTC. Translated: CASSQDQRGQETQYF. This chain connects TRBV4-2 to TRBJ2-5, with 7 bases aligning to TRBD2. This CDR3 is 15 amino acids long. Germline-derived CDR1 and CDR2 are LGHNA and YNFKEQ. The J segment lost 2 bases and the V segment lost 0 bases, leaving 3 bases of the junction unmatched.